Shown below are 4 T cell receptor beta chains from a single sample sequenced in a study of OX40 agonist ivuxolimab in advanced cancers. Only in-frame clones appear in the TCRdb table, and some are missing; sequencing was by immunoSEQ multiplex PCR. The top ten hold approximately 0.9% of the sample, which has about 82,000 clones, roughly 83% seen once. The sequences come from CD4+ or CD8+ T cells sorted from blood, collected in a trial of the OX40 agonist ivuxolimab. Receptor source: an adult with an advanced solid tumor such as melanoma, head and neck, liver or kidney cancer.

V gene TRBV2 combines with J gene TRBJ1-6; unclear D gene. Germline V gives CDR1 SNHLY, CDR2 FYNNEI. The germline V and J ends were trimmed by 10 bases and 8 bases, with 6 bases remaining between them. The CDR3 is 10 residues long. For the CDR3, the DNA is TGTGCCACCGGGGATTCACCCCTCCACTTT. This gives the protein CATGDSPLHF.

J is TRBJ2-5 and V is TRBV7-2, with D perhaps matching TRBD1 or TRBD2 (7 bases each). The germline V gene encodes CDR1 SGHTA and CDR2 FQGNSA. The CDR3 is 15 residues long. V lost 4 bases, J lost 2 bases, and 14 bases lay in between. This CDR3 reads CASSSQGGQQETQYF. The CDR3 DNA sequence: TGTGCCAGCAGCTCCCAGGGGGGGCAACAAGAGACCCAGTACTTC.

This chain connects TRBV2 to TRBJ2-6; 11 bases map to TRBD2. Looked up from germline, CDR1 is SNHLY and CDR2 is FYNNEI. With 7 bases clipped from V and 0 bases from J, the junction kept 5 bases outside the gene matches. This CDR3 has 17 amino acids. The chain's CDR3 is CASTGLAVNSGANVLTF. CDR3 bases: TGTGCCAGCACGGGACTAGCGGTCAACTCTGGGGCCAACGTCCTGACTTTC.

This clone was counted once. The rearrangement links TRBV7-2 to TRBJ1-1, with D tentatively TRBD1 (5 bases). The CDR3 sequence is 13 residues long. Germline-derived CDR1 and CDR2 are SGHTA and FQGNSA. The V gene lost 5 bases and the J gene lost 9 bases, with 16 bases spanning the gap. CDR3: CASSPSEGKKAFF. In nucleotides, the CDR3 is TGTGCCAGCAGCCCATCCGAGGGGAAGAAAGCTTTCTTT. Looking up the rest from reference TRBV7-2 and TRBJ1-1 gives the full variable domain: GAGVSQSPSNKVTEKGKDVELRCDPISGHTALYWYRQSLGQGLEFLIYFQGNSAPDKSGLPSDRFSAERTGGSVSTLTIQRTQQEDSAVYLCASSPSEGKKAFFGQGTRLTVV.